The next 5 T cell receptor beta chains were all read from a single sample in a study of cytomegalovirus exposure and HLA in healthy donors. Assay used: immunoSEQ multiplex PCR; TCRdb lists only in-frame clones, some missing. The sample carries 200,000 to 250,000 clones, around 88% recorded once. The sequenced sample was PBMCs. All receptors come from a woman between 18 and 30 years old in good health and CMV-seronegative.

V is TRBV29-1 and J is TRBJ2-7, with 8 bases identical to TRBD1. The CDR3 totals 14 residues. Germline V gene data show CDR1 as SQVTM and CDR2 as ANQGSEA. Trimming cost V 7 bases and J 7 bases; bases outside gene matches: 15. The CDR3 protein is CSAFRTGSLEEQYF. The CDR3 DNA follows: TGCAGCGCCTTTCGGACAGGGAGCCTTGAAGAGCAGTACTTC.

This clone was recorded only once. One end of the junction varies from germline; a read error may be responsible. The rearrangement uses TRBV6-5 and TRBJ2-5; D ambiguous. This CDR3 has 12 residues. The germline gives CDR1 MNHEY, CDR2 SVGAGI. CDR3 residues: CASGGSEESQYF. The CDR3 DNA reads TGTGCCAGCGGCGGTTCGGAAGAGAGCCAGTACTTC.

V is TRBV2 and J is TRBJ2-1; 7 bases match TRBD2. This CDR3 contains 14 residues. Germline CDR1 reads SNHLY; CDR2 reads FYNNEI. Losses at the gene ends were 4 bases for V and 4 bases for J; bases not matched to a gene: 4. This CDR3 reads CASSAGTTYNEQFF. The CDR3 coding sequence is TGTGCCAGCAGTGCAGGGACTACATACAATGAGCAGTTCTTC.

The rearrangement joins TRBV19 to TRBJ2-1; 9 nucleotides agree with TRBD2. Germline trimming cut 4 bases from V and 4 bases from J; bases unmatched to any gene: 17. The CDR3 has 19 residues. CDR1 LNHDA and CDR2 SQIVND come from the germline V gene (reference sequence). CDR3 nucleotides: TGTGCCAGTAGTACAGGGTCCACGGGACTAGCAAAGAGATACAATGAGCAGTTCTTC. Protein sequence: CASSTGSTGLAKRYNEQFF.

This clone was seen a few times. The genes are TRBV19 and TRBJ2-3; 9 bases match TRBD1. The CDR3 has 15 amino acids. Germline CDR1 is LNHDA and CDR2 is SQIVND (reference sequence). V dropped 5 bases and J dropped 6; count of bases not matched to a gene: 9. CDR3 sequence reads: CASSSPGQGLDTQYF. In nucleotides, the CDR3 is TGTGCCAGTAGTTCCCCGGGACAGGGCTTGGATACGCAGTATTTT.